This T cell receptor (beta chain) came from a study of T cell responses to AZD1222 COVID-19 vaccine. From germline, CDR1 is MNHEY and CDR2 SMNVEV (reference sequence). The length of the CDR3 is 17 residues. Trimming left V 3 bases short and J 2 bases short, with 14 bases between. Investigators merged groups given second doses at roughly 4 or roughly 12 weeks. Using immunoSEQ multiplex PCR, the repertoire was profiled, and TCRdb retains in-frame clones only, with some absent. This table holds about 37,000 clones, under 90% found once. Sequencing used peripheral blood, obtained 28 days after the second AZD1222 dose. This chain uses TRBV27 with TRBJ2-6, with TRBD2 as a possible D gene (6 bases). This sequence was found in an adult who received the AZD1222 COVID-19 vaccine. The CDR3 DNA follows: TGTGCCAGCAGTTTGCGGGACGGTAGAACTGGGGCCAACGTCCTGACTTTC. It specifies CASSLRDGRTGANVLTF. The full variable domain, rest sourced from reference TRBV27 and TRBJ2-6, is EAQVTQNPRYLITVTGKKLTVTCSQNMNHEYMSWYRQDPGLGLRQIYYSMNVEVTDKGDVPEGYKVSRKEKRNFPLILESPSPNQTSLYFCASSLRDGRTGANVLTFGAGSRLTVL.